This is a list of T cell receptor beta chains from one sample in a study of cytomegalovirus exposure and HLA in healthy donors. The assay was immunoSEQ multiplex PCR, and TCRdb's table has in-frame clones only and misses some. Of 300,000 to 400,000 clones detected, roughly 90% appear once; the ten largest clones hold around 0.96%. The sequencing sample was made of PBMCs. The receptors shown here come from a man aged 25 to 45 in good health and CMV-seronegative. The conserved cysteine and the conserved F or W are not part of the CDR3 here. The order of the fields is J gene, V gene, CDR3 protein.

TRBJ2-5,TRBV7-2,ASSRGGRETQY
TRBJ2-5,TRBV11-3,ASSRTGVEGETQY
TRBJ2-2,TRBV6-4,ASSAPDRSNTGELF
TRBJ2-5,TRBV2,ASSEQGKGTQY
TRBJ2-7,TRBV6-6,ASRRGGGSEQY
TRBJ1-2,TRBV7-9,ASSLGVDRRSYT
TRBJ1-4,TRBV19,ASSSQQVANEKLF
TRBJ2-1,TRBV11-2,ASSLRAVPNEQF
TRBJ2-7,TRBV19,ASSGTAYEQY
TRBJ2-5,TRBV27,ASSSSFPTGAGETQY
TRBJ1-6,TRBV6-5,ASSYRDRGNSPLH
TRBJ1-4,TRBV18,ASSPVRGPNEKLF
TRBJ2-1,TRBV5-1,ASSLGVGNEQF
TRBJ2-1,TRBV9,ASSLRGGGDSSYNEQF
TRBJ2-2,TRBV5-6,ASSLDPETTANTGELF
TRBJ2-1,TRBV7-2,ASSDDRYYNEQF
TRBJ2-1,TRBV27,ASRKTGLAGGNEQF
TRBJ1-4,TRBV7-9,ASSLAHSRDSGEKLF
TRBJ2-5,TRBV4-1,ASSQTGTAWETQY
TRBJ2-1,TRBV11-2,ASSDDRNEQF